This T cell receptor beta chain was identified in a study of blood T cell repertoires in COVID-19. In the study overall: Two negative PCRs, clearance, or symptom resolution characterized the recovered Cohort 3 donors. Samples representing acute and convalescent COVID-19 were sourced from the United States, Italy and Spain.

This clone showed up just once. Participants were aged roughly 18 to 89 years from about 25 US areas. This CDR3 has 15 residues. Trimming cost V 0 bases and J 0 bases, with 8 bases left between them. Looked up from germline, CDR1 is SEHNR and CDR2 is FQNEAQ (reference sequence). Here immunoSEQ multiplex PCR was the method, and the copy in TCRdb shows in-frame clones only, minus some. The table lists approximately 210,000 clones, roughly 91% of them singletons. The TCR was taken from a man between 25 and 39 years old in a cohort exposed to, infected with or recovered from COVID-19 (not recorded which). V is TRBV7-9 and J is TRBJ1-1; D might be TRBD1 (5 bases). Sequencing was done on a sample of PBMCs or T cells enriched from blood (not recorded which). CDR3 in amino acids: CASSLALTVNTEAFF. CDR3 bases: TGTGCCAGCAGCTTAGCCCTGACAGTGAACACTGAAGCTTTCTTT.